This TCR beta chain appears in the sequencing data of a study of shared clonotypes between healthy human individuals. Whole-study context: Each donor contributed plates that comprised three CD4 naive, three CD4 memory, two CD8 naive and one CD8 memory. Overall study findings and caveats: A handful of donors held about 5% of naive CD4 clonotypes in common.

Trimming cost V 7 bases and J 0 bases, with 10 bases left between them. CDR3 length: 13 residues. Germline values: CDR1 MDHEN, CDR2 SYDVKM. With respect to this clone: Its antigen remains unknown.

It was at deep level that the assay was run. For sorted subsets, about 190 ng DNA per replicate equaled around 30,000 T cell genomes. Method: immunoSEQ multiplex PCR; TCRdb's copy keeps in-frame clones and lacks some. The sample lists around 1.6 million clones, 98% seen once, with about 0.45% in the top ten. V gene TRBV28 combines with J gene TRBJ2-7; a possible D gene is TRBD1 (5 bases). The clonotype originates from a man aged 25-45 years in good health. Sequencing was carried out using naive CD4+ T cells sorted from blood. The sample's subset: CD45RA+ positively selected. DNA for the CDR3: TGTGCCAGCACAGGGAAACCCTCCTACGAGCAGTACTTC. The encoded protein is CASTGKPSYEQYF.